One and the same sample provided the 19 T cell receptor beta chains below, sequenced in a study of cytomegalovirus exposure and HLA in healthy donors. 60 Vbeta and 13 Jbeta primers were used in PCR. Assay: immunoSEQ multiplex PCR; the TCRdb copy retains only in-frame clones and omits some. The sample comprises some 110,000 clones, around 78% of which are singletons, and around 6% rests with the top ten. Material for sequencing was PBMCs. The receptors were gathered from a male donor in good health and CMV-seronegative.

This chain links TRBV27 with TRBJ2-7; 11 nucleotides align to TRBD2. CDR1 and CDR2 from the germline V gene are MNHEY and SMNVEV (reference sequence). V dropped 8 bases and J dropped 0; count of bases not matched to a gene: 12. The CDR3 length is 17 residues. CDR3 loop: CASGRGLAAMSSYEQYF. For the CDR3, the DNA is TGTGCCAGCGGCCGGGGACTAGCGGCTATGAGCTCCTACGAGCAGTACTTC.

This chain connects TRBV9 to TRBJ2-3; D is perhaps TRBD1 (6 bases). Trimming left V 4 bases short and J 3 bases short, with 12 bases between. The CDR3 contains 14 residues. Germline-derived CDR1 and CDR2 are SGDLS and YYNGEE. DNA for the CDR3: TGTGCCAGCAGCTCAGGGGTCGGAACAGATACGCAGTATTTT. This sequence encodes CASSSGVGTDTQYF.

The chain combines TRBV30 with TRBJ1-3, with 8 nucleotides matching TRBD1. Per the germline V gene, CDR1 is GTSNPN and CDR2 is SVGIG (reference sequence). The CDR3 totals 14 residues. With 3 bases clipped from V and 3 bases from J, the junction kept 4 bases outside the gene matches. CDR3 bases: TGTGCCTGGAGGACAGGGGACCTTGGAAACACCATATATTTT. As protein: CAWRTGDLGNTIYF.

This CDR3 reads CAINRDRERNEQFF. The DNA of the CDR3 is TGTGCCATCAATAGGGACAGGGAGAGAAATGAGCAGTTCTTC. The gene calls are TRBV10-3 and TRBJ2-1, with 9 nucleotides matching TRBD1. Looked up from germline, CDR1 is ENHRY and CDR2 is SYGVKD. The CDR3 runs 14 residues. V lost 7 bases and J lost 7; bases outside the gene matches: 8.

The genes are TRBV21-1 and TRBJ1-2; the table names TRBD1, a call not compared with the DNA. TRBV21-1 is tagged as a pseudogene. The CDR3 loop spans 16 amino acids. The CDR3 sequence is CASRKGQGYLWYGYTF. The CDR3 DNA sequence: TGTGCCAGCAGGAAGGGACAGGGTTACTTATGGTATGGCTACACCTTC.

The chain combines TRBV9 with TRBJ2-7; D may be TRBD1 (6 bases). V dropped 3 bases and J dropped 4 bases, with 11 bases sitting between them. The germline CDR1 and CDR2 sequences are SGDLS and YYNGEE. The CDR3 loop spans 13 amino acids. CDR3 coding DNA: TGTGCCAGCAGCGACCACAGGGAGTACGAGCAGTACTTC. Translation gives CASSDHREYEQYF.

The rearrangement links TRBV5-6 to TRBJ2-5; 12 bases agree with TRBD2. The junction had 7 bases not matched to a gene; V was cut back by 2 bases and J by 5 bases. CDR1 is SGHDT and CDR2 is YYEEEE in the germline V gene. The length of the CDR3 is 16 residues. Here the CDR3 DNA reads TGTGCCAGCAGCTTCCAGACTAGCGGGAGACGGGAGACCCAGTACTTC. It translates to CASSFQTSGRRETQYF.

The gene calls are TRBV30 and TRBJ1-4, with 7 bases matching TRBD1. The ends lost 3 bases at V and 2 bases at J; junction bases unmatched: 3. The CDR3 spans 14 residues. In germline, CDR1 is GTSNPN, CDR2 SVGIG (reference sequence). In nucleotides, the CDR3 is TGTGCCTGGAGCCTCAGGGGGACTAATGAAAAACTGTTTTTT. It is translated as CAWSLRGTNEKLFF.

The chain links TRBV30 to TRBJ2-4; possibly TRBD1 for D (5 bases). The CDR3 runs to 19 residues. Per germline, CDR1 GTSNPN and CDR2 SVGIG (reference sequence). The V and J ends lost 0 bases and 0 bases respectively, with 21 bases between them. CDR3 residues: CAWSVFEWGGTVAKNIQYF. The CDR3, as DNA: TGTGCCTGGAGTGTATTTGAGTGGGGCGGCACCGTAGCCAAAAACATTCAGTACTTC.

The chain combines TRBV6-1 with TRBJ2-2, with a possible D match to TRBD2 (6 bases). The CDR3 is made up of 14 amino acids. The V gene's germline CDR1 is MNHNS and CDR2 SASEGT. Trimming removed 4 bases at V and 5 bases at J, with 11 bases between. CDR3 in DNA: TGTGCCAGCAGTGTTGCGGGGTTTACCGGGGAGCTGTTTTTT. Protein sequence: CASSVAGFTGELFF.

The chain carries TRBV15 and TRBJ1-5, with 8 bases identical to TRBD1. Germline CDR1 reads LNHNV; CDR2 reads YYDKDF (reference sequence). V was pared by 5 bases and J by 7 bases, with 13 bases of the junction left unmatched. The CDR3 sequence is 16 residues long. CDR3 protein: CATSGGIGQGVQPQHF. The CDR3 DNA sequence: TGTGCCACCAGCGGCGGAATCGGACAGGGAGTACAGCCCCAGCATTTT.

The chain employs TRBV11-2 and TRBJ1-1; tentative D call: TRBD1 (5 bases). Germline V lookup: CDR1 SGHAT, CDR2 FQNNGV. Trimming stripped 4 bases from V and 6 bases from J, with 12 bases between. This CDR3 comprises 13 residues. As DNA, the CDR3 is TGTGCCAGCAGCTGGGGCAATAGGGCTGAAGCTTTCTTT. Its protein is CASSWGNRAEAFF.

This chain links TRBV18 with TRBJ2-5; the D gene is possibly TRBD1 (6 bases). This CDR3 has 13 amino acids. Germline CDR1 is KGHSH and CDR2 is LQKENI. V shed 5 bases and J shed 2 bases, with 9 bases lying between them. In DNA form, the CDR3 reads TGTGCCAGCTCATACACAGGGCAAGAGACCCAGTACTTC. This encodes CASSYTGQETQYF.

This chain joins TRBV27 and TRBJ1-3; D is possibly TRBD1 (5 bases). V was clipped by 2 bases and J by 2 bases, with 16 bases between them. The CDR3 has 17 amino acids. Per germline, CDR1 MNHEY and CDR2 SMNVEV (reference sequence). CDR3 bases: TGTGCCAGCAGTTTACGCCCCGGGGGAACCCCTGGAAACACCATATATTTT. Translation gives CASSLRPGGTPGNTIYF.

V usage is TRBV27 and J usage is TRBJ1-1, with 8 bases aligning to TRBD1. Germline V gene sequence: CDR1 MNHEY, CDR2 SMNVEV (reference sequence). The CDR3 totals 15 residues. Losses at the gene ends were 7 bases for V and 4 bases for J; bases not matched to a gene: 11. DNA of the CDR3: TGTGCCAGCACCCCTTGGACAGGGAGGAGCACTGAAGCTTTCTTT. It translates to CASTPWTGRSTEAFF.

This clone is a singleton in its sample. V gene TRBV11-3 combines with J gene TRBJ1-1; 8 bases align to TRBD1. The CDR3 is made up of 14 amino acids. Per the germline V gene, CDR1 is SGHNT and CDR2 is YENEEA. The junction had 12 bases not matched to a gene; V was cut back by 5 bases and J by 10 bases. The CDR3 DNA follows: TGTGCCAGCAGCGCGGGGACAGGTCGAAATGGAGCTTTCTTT. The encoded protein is CASSAGTGRNGAFF.

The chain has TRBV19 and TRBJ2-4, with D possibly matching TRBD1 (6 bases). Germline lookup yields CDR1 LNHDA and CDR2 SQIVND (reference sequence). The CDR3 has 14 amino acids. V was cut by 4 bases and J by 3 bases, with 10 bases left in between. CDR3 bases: TGTGCCAGTAGTAGTGGACAGTTCAAAAACATTCAGTACTTC. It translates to CASSSGQFKNIQYF.

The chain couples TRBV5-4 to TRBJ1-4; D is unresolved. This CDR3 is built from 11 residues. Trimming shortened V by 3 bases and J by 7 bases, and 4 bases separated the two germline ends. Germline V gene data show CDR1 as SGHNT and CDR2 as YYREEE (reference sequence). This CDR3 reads CASSSGEKLFF. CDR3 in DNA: TGTGCCAGCAGCTCGGGTGAAAAACTGTTTTTT.

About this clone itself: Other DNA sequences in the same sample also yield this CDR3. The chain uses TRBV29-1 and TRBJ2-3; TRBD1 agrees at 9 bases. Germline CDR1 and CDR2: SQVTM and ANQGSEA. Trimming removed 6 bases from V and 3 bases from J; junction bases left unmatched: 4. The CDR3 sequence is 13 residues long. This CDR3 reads CSVDRGATDTQYF. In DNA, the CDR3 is TGCAGCGTAGACAGGGGGGCGACAGATACGCAGTATTTT.